The 30 T cell receptor beta chains listed next were all sequenced from one sample in a study of OX40 agonist ivuxolimab in advanced cancers. Libraries came from the immunoSEQ multiplex PCR assay. TCRdb holds this immuneACCESS table with in-frame rearrangements only. Some clones are missing; in checked studies, unresolved V genes explain under half, and the rest has no known cause. The sample table lists about 84,000 clones, around nine tenths of them with a count of one. The ten largest clones represent more than 0.35% of the sample. The material sequenced was CD4+ or CD8+ T cells sorted from blood, taken in a trial of the OX40 agonist ivuxolimab. All receptors derive from an adult with an advanced solid tumor such as melanoma, head and neck, liver or kidney cancer.

The V gene is TRBV10-3, the J gene TRBJ2-1; the D gene could be TRBD1 or TRBD2 (5 bases each). This CDR3 spans 12 amino acids. Between the trimmed V and J ends, which lost 6 bases and 6 bases, there was a span of 9 bases. Germline lookup yields CDR1 ENHRY and CDR2 SYGVKD. DNA of the CDR3: TGTGCCATCAGCCGGGACCTCAATGAGCAGTTCTTC. Its translation: CAISRDLNEQFF.

This clone was observed once. CDR3 protein: CASSIPGETQYF. The CDR3 bases are TGTGCCAGTAGTATCCCTGGAGAGACCCAGTACTTC. V gene TRBV19 combines with J gene TRBJ2-5; D gene unclear. CDR1 and CDR2 from the germline V gene are LNHDA and SQIVND (reference sequence). V was cut by 3 bases and J by 4 bases, with 6 bases left in between. The CDR3 extends over 12 amino acids.

The gene calls are TRBV28 and TRBJ1-2, with D unresolved. Germline V CDR1 and CDR2: MDHEN, SYDVKM. The V end lost 1 base, the J end lost 6 bases, and 9 bases lay between the germline ends. The CDR3 consists of 13 residues. Here the CDR3 DNA reads TGTGCCAGCAGTTTATCCGGGCTAGATGGCTACACCTTC. Its protein is CASSLSGLDGYTF.

The V call is TRBV5-8, the J call TRBJ2-3, with 7 bases lining up with TRBD2. CDR1 and CDR2 (germline): SGHTS, YDEGEE. This CDR3 is 17 amino acids long. The V and J ends lost 0 bases and 0 bases, in that order; junction bases with no gene match: 7. The CDR3 DNA reads as TGTGCCAGCAGCTTGGCAGTGACTAGCAGTAGCACAGATACGCAGTATTTT. Translated: CASSLAVTSSSTDTQYF.

The chain carries TRBV28 and TRBJ2-5; D gene ambiguous. CDR1 MDHEN and CDR2 SYDVKM come from the germline V gene. V lost 1 base and J lost 3, with 9 bases in between. The CDR3 has 14 amino acids. Here the CDR3 DNA reads TGTGCCAGCAGTTTATTGACGGATGAAGAGACCCAGTACTTC. Its protein is CASSLLTDEETQYF.

This clone was observed once. This sequence joins TRBV5-1 and TRBJ1-1; 7 nucleotides match TRBD1. Trimming removed 4 bases from V and 1 base from J; junction bases left unmatched: 4. This CDR3 is 14 amino acids long. The germline V gene has CDR1 SGHRS and CDR2 YFSETQ. CDR3 coding DNA: TGCGCCAGCAGCACGGGACAGCAGAACACTGAAGCTTTCTTT. Amino acids: CASSTGQQNTEAFF.

The rearrangement uses TRBV7-8 and TRBJ2-1; 11 bases are shared with TRBD2. Germline-derived CDR1 and CDR2 are SGHVS and FQNEAQ. The CDR3 sequence is 16 residues long. V trimming: 0 bases; J trimming: 8 bases; junction bases outside the gene matches: 6. CDR3 in DNA: TGTGCCAGCAGCTTAGCGGTAGCGGGAGGGATGGATGAGCAGTTCTTC. Encoded protein: CASSLAVAGGMDEQFF.

This clone was detected only once. This chain connects TRBV7-2 to TRBJ2-1; D ambiguous. CDR3 length: 11 amino acids. The V end was cut by 6 bases, the J end by 9 bases, with 9 bases between. Looked up from germline, CDR1 is SGHTA and CDR2 is FQGNSA. CDR3 sequence reads: CASSYSSEQFF. CDR3 nucleotides: TGTGCCAGCAGTTACTCCAGTGAGCAGTTCTTC.

This chain joins TRBV5-1 and TRBJ2-5, with D uncertain. V was shortened by 4 bases and J by 1 base, with 5 bases between the two germline ends. In germline, CDR1 is SGHRS, CDR2 YFSETQ. The CDR3 runs to 12 residues. DNA for the CDR3: TGCGCCAGCAGCGCTACCCAAGAGACCCAGTACTTC. The encoded protein is CASSATQETQYF.

V gene TRBV2 combines with J gene TRBJ2-3; 13 nucleotides match TRBD2. Germline CDR1 is SNHLY and CDR2 is FYNNEI. V was clipped by 4 bases and J by 7 bases; unmatched bases: 2. The CDR3 consists of 14 residues. CDR3 sequence (DNA): TGTGCCAGCAGTGGACTAGCGGGGGGAAATACGCAGTATTTT. Its translation is CASSGLAGGNTQYF.

This sequence joins TRBV28 and TRBJ2-3; 8 bases are shared with TRBD2. The CDR3 runs 17 residues. Germline CDR1 and CDR2: MDHEN and SYDVKM. Trimming at V came to 10 bases and at J to 4 bases, leaving 19 bases not matched to a gene. The CDR3 is CATFLRVSGSGADTQYF. CDR3 in DNA: TGTGCCACCTTCCTCAGGGTCAGCGGGAGCGGCGCAGATACGCAGTATTTT.

This chain links TRBV6-6 with TRBJ2-6; a possible D gene is TRBD2 (5 bases). Germline values: CDR1 MNHNY, CDR2 SVGAGI (reference sequence). The length of the CDR3 is 15 residues. Trimming removed 5 bases from V and 1 base from J, with 9 bases in between. Written as DNA, the CDR3 is TGTGCCAGCAGTACCAGGAGGTCTGGGGCCAACGTCCTGACTTTC. Translated: CASSTRRSGANVLTF.

The chain employs TRBV2 and TRBJ2-1; either TRBD1 or TRBD2 may fit D (6 bases each). The CDR3 runs 11 residues. With 7 bases removed from V and 9 bases from J, the gap between germline ends came to 10 bases. Germline V gene lookup returns CDR1 SNHLY and CDR2 FYNNEI. CDR3 bases: TGTGCCAGCACCGAGGGGGGTGAGCAGTTCTTC. It encodes CASTEGGEQFF. Looking up the rest from reference TRBV2 and TRBJ2-1 gives the full variable domain: EPEVTQTPSHQVTQMGQEVILRCVPISNHLYFYWYRQILGQKVEFLVSFYNNEISEKSEIFDDQFSVERPDGSNFTLKIRSTKLEDSAMYFCASTEGGEQFFGPGTRLTVL.

J is TRBJ2-2 and V is TRBV4-2; possible D gene TRBD1, 6 bases. Germline CDR1 and CDR2: LGHNA and YNFKEQ. The V and J ends lost 1 base and 4 bases respectively, with 13 bases between them. The CDR3 covers 16 residues. The CDR3 DNA reads TGTGCCAGCAGCCAAGGTCCCGGGACAACCACCGGGGAGCTGTTTTTT. Protein sequence: CASSQGPGTTTGELFF.

The chain joins TRBV28 to TRBJ1-4, with D maybe TRBD1 (6 bases). The germline gives CDR1 MDHEN, CDR2 SYDVKM. This CDR3 region has 17 residues. Trimming stripped 4 bases from V and 1 base from J, with 16 bases between. CDR3 coding DNA: TGTGCCAGCAGTTCACTTATCCAAGGGGGAACTAATGAAAAACTGTTTTTT. It yields the protein CASSSLIQGGTNEKLFF.

In DNA, the CDR3 is TGTGCCAGCTCACCCTTAGTTCCGGGACAGGGAGAGACCCAGTACTTC. This codes for CASSPLVPGQGETQYF. This chain connects TRBV18 to TRBJ2-5, with TRBD1 identical over 9 bases. With 3 bases clipped from V and 4 bases from J, the junction kept 9 bases outside the gene matches. This CDR3 has 16 residues. CDR1 and CDR2 (germline): KGHSH, LQKENI.

This chain uses TRBV15 with TRBJ2-7, with 7 positions matching TRBD1. The trim removed 6 bases at V and 4 bases at J, leaving 12 bases unmatched. This CDR3 region has 15 residues. The germline V gene encodes CDR1 LNHNV and CDR2 YYDKDF (reference sequence). CDR3 region: CATRAEGGFEYEQYF. The CDR3 nucleotides are TGTGCCACCAGAGCCGAAGGGGGCTTCGAGTACGAGCAGTACTTC.

This clone appeared once. The V gene is TRBV6-1, the J gene TRBJ1-2, with a weak D call TRBD1 (5 bases). The germline V gene encodes CDR1 MNHNS and CDR2 SASEGT. Trimming shortened V by 5 bases and J by 8 bases, and 21 bases separated the two germline ends. The CDR3 runs to 15 residues. The CDR3 spells CASSHRDPTGKGYTF. As DNA, the CDR3 is TGTGCCAGCAGTCACCGGGACCCAACTGGGAAAGGCTACACCTTC.

The J gene is TRBJ2-5, the V gene TRBV19, with TRBD1 as a possible D gene (5 bases). Trimming took 2 bases from V and 3 from J, leaving 7 bases between them. The CDR3 contains 13 residues. Germline CDR1 is LNHDA and CDR2 is SQIVND (reference sequence). CDR3 DNA sequence: TGTGCCAGTAGTATATCCAGGGAAGAGACCCAGTACTTC. This translates into CASSISREETQYF. The full variable domain, with the rest looked up from reference TRBV19 and TRBJ2-5, is DGGITQSPKYLFRKEGQNVTLSCEQNLNHDAMYWYRQDPGQGLRLIYYSQIVNDFQKGDIAEGYSVSREKKESFPLTVTSAQKNPTAFYLCASSISREETQYFGPGTRLLVL.

This clone was seen only once. This chain uses TRBV13 with TRBJ2-7, with TRBD1 identical over 9 bases. The CDR3 length is 13 residues. The V gene's germline CDR1 is PRHDT and CDR2 FYEKMQ (reference sequence). With V trimmed by 8 bases and J by 5 bases, 7 bases remained unmatched. The CDR3 sequence is CASQYRGLHEQYF. The CDR3 DNA follows: TGTGCCAGCCAGTACAGGGGGCTGCACGAGCAGTACTTC.

This rearrangement joins TRBV20-1 to TRBJ2-3; unclear D gene. The ends were cut back, 5 bases at V and 2 bases at J, with 5 bases in the middle. The CDR3 has 11 residues. CDR1 is DFQATT, CDR2 SNEGSKA, per germline (reference sequence). CDR3 coding DNA: TGCAGTGCTCATATCACAGATACGCAGTATTTT. Residues: CSAHITDTQYF.

The chain joins TRBV15 to TRBJ2-7, with a weak D call TRBD2 (5 bases). The CDR3 extends over 15 amino acids. Per germline, CDR1 LNHNV and CDR2 YYDKDF (reference sequence). The V end lost 0 bases, the J end lost 0 bases, and 9 bases lay between the germline ends. The CDR3 DNA is TGTGCCACCAGCAGAGATCGGGGTTTCTCCTACGAGCAGTACTTC. Its translation is CATSRDRGFSYEQYF.

The chain combines TRBV6-5 with TRBJ1-2; D gene uncertain. CDR1 is MNHEY and CDR2 is SVGAGI in the germline V gene. V was shortened by 4 bases and J by 2 bases, with 14 bases between the two germline ends. The CDR3 consists of 15 residues. Here the CDR3 reads CASSSWQNTNYGYTF. The CDR3 DNA reads as TGTGCCAGCAGTTCCTGGCAGAACACGAACTATGGCTACACCTTC.

The CDR3 is CASSFVGLNTGELFF. As DNA, the CDR3 is TGCGCCAGCAGCTTCGTAGGGTTAAACACCGGGGAGCTGTTTTTT. The chain uses TRBV5-1 and TRBJ2-2; the D is unclear. Trimming left V 2 bases short and J 2 bases short, with 10 bases between. Germline-derived CDR1 and CDR2 are SGHRS and YFSETQ. The CDR3 sequence is 15 residues long.

The J gene is TRBJ2-1, the V gene TRBV29-1, with TRBD1 matching over 9 bases. J gave up 6 bases and V 2 bases, and 5 bases lay outside the gene matches. Germline V CDR1 and CDR2: SQVTM, ANQGSEA. The CDR3 loop spans 14 amino acids. The CDR3 spells CSVEWGQGGNEQFF. CDR3 nucleotide sequence: TGCAGCGTTGAATGGGGACAGGGCGGCAATGAGCAGTTCTTC.

V gene TRBV11-3 combines with J gene TRBJ2-3; 8 nucleotides match TRBD2. CDR1 is SGHNT and CDR2 is YENEEA in the germline V gene. The CDR3 runs 16 residues. The ends lost 1 base at V and 2 bases at J; junction bases unmatched: 5. The DNA for the CDR3 is TGTGCCAGCAGCTTAGGGCGGGGGGACGTCACAGATACGCAGTATTTT. Protein product: CASSLGRGDVTDTQYF.

This sequence joins TRBV7-9 and TRBJ1-3; D not resolved. The CDR3 extends over 13 amino acids. V lost 5 bases to trimming and J lost 4 bases, with 9 bases between them. Germline loops: CDR1 SEHNR, CDR2 FQNEAQ (reference sequence). The CDR3 DNA reads as TGTGCCAGCAGCGTAGGAACAGGAAACACCATATATTTT. Amino acid sequence: CASSVGTGNTIYF.

The rearrangement links TRBV5-1 to TRBJ2-3; 7 bases agree with TRBD1. V lost 7 bases, J lost 3 bases, and 11 bases stayed unmatched. Germline V gives CDR1 SGHRS, CDR2 YFSETQ. There are 15 residues in the CDR3. In nucleotides, the CDR3 is TGCGCCAGCGCCGAAGGGGGCCTTTCGACAGATACGCAGTATTTT. This codes for CASAEGGLSTDTQYF.

The chain couples TRBV6-4 to TRBJ1-2, with D unresolved. The V end lost 0 bases, the J end lost 7 bases, and 18 bases lay between the germline ends. This CDR3 spans 16 amino acids. The V gene's germline CDR1 is MRHNA and CDR2 SNTAGT. The CDR3 sequence is CASSDSPRSGISGYTF. In DNA, the CDR3 is TGTGCCAGCAGTGACTCCCCCCGTTCGGGGATAAGTGGCTACACCTTC.

The chain employs TRBV5-4 and TRBJ2-6; TRBD1 aligns across 8 bases. V shed 1 base, J shed 4 bases, and the junction held 10 bases outside the gene matches. CDR1 and CDR2 (germline): SGHNT, YYREEE (reference sequence). This CDR3 has 18 amino acids. The CDR3 sequence: CASSLMTGALAGANVLTF. The DNA of the CDR3 is TGTGCCAGCAGCTTGATGACAGGGGCCTTGGCGGGGGCCAACGTCCTGACTTTC.